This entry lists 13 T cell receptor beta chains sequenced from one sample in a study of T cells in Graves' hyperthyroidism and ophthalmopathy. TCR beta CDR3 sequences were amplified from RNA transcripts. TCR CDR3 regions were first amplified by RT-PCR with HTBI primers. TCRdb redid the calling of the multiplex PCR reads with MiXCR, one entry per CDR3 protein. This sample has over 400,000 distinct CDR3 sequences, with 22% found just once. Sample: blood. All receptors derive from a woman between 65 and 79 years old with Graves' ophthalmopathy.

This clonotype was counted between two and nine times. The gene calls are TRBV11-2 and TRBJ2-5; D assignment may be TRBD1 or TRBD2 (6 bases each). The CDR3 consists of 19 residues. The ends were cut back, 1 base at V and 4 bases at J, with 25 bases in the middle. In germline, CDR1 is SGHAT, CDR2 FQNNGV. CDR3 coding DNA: TGTGCCAGCAGCTTAGCAGAGGGGGTGGACTCGGGAGAAGGAGAGACCCAGTACTTC. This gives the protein CASSLAEGVDSGEGETQYF.

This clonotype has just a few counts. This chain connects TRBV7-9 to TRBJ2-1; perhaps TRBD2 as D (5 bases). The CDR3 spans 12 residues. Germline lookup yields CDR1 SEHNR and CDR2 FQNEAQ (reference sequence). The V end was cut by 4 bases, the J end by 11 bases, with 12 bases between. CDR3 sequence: CASSSPRGKQFF. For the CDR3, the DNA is TGTGCCAGCAGCTCACCTCGGGGTAAGCAGTTCTTC.

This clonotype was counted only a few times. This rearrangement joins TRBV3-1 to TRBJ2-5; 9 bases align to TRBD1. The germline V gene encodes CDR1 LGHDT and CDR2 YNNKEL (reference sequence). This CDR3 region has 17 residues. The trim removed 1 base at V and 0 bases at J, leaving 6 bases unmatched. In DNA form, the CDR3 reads TGTGCCAGCAGCCAAGGGTACCGGGACAGGGACCAAGAGACCCAGTACTTC. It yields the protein CASSQGYRDRDQETQYF.

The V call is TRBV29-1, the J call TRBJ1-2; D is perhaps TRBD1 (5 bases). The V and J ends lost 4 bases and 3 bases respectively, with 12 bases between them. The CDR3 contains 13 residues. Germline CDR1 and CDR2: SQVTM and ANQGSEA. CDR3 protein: CSVGSTADYGYTF. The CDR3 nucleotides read TGCAGCGTTGGTTCGACAGCTGACTATGGCTACACCTTC.

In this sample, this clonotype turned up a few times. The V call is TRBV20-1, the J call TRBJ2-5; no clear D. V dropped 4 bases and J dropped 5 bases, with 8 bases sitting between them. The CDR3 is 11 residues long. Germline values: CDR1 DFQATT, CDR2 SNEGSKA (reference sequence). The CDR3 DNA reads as TGCAGTGCTAAGAAAGGGGAGACCCAGTACTTC. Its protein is CSAKKGETQYF.

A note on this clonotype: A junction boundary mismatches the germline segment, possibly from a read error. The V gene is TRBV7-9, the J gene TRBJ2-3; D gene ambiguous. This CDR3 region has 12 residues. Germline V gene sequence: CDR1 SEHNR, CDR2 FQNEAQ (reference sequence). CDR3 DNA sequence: TGTGCCAGCGGCTTTCACACAGATACGCAGTATTTT. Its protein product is CASGFHTDTQYF.

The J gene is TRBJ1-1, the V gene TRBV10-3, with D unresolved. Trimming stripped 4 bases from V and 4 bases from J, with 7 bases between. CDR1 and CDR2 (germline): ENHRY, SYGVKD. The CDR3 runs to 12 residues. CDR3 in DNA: TGTGCCATCAGTGGAAAGGGCACTGAAGCTTTCTTT. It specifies CAISGKGTEAFF.

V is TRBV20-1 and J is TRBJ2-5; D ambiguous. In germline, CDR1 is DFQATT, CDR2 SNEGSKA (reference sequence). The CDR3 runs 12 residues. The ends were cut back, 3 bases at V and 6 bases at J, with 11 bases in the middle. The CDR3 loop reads CSASAGGKTQYF. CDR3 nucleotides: TGCAGTGCTAGCGCCGGTGGAAAGACCCAGTACTTC.

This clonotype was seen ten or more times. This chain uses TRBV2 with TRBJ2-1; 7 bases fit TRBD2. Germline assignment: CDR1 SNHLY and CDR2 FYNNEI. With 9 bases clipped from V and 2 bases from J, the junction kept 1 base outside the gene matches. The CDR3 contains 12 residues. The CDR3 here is CARGRAYNEQFF. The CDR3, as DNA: TGTGCCAGAGGGAGGGCCTACAATGAGCAGTTCTTC.

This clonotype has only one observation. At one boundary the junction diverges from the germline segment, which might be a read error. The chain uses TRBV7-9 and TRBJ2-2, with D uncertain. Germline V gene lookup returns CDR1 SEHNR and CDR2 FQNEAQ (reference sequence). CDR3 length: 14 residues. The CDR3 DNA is TGCGCCAGCAGCCAAGATCAAAACGCCGGGGAGCTGTTTTTT. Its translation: CASSQDQNAGELFF.

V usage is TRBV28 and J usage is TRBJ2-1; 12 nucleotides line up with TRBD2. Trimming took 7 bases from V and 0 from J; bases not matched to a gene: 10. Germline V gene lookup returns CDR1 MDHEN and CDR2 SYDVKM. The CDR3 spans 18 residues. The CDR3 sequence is CASTGLAGRFSSYNEQFF. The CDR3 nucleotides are TGTGCCAGCACGGGACTAGCGGGTAGGTTTAGCTCCTACAATGAGCAGTTCTTC.

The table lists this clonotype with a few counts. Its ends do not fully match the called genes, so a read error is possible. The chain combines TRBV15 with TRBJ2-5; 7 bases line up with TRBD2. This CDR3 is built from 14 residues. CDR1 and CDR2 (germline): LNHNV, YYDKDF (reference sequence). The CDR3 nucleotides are TGCGCCAGCAGTCCACCCAGCGGGGAAGAGACCCAGTACTTC. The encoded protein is CASSPPSGEETQYF.

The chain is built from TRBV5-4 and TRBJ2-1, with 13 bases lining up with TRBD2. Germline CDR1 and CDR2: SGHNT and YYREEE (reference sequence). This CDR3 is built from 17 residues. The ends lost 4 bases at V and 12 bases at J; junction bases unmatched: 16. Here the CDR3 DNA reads TGTGCCAGCAGCACCCCAACTAGCGGGAGGGCCCAGGGGGGGCAGTTCTTC. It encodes CASSTPTSGRAQGGQFF.